These 20 T cell receptor beta chains originate from one sample sequenced in a study of shared clonotypes between healthy human individuals. Libraries were prepared by immunoSEQ multiplex PCR; TCRdb keeps only in-frame clonotypes and omits some of them. The sample consists of hundreds of thousands of clones, 60% to 80% of them appearing once. Input material: PBMCs. Source of these receptors: a woman aged 40 to 50 in good health. Some clones in this sample may be carry-over from other donors' samples.

This chain joins TRBV18 and TRBJ2-5; 7 nucleotides line up with TRBD1. Trimming at V came to 3 bases and at J to 3 bases, leaving 4 bases not matched to a gene. The CDR3 covers 14 residues. Germline CDR1 and CDR2: KGHSH and LQKENI. The CDR3 region has the DNA TGTGCCAGCTCACCGGCTACAGGGGAAGAGACCCAGTACTTC. The encoded protein is CASSPATGEETQYF.

J is TRBJ1-1 and V is TRBV6-5, with 12 positions matching TRBD1. After removal of 4 bases from V and 11 bases from J, the junction contained 8 bases not matched to a gene. The CDR3 covers 14 residues. From germline, CDR1 is MNHEY and CDR2 SVGAGI. The CDR3 protein is CASSSAGTGGVAFF. The CDR3 DNA is TGTGCCAGCAGTTCAGCCGGGACAGGGGGCGTTGCTTTCTTT.

The sample holds a few counts of this clone. V usage is TRBV6-1 and J usage is TRBJ2-7, with D perhaps matching TRBD2 (6 bases). Germline V gene data show CDR1 as MNHNS and CDR2 as SASEGT. V shed 8 bases and J shed 2 bases, with 13 bases lying between them. This CDR3 is 13 amino acids long. CDR3 sequence: CASLLEGPYEQYF. The CDR3 DNA sequence: TGTGCCAGCTTGTTGGAGGGACCCTACGAGCAGTACTTC.

Concerning this clone itself: The sample carries other DNA sequences with the same CDR3. This chain links TRBV6-5 with TRBJ2-5; tentatively, D is TRBD1 (6 bases). With 2 bases removed from V and 5 bases from J, the gap between germline ends came to 6 bases. The CDR3 runs to 12 residues. Germline V gene lookup returns CDR1 MNHEY and CDR2 SVGAGI. DNA for the CDR3: TGTGCCAGCAGTTACAGGGGGGAGACCCAGTACTTC. Residues: CASSYRGETQYF.

J is TRBJ1-1 and V is TRBV7-9; 7 bases fit TRBD1. There are 15 residues in the CDR3. J gave up 1 base and V 2 bases, and 4 bases lay outside the gene matches. The germline gives CDR1 SEHNR, CDR2 FQNEAQ (reference sequence). CDR3 amino acids: CASSLYGTANTEAFF. In nucleotides, the CDR3 is TGTGCCAGCAGCTTATACGGGACAGCGAACACTGAAGCTTTCTTT.

In regard to this clone: Given a far larger clone just one base away, this is likely a sequencing read error. Other DNA sequences in the same sample also yield this CDR3. The chain joins TRBV30 to TRBJ1-5, with D unresolved. Germline V gene data show CDR1 as GTSNPN and CDR2 as SVGIG (reference sequence). The CDR3 contains 13 residues. CDR3 bases: TGTGCTTGGAGTTCGGATAGCAATCAGCCCCAGCATTTT. Its translation: CAWSSDSNQPQHF. Full variable domain (missing parts from reference TRBV30 and TRBJ1-5): SQTIHQWPATLVQPVGSPLSLECTVEGTSNPNLYWYRQAAGRGLQLLFYSVGIGQISSEVPQNLSASRPQDRQFILSSKKLLLSDSGFYLCAWSSDSNQPQHFGDGTRLSIL.

The CDR3 DNA is TGCGCCAGCAGCCCTACTCCGGCTAGCAATACCGGGGAGCTGTTTTTT. This sequence encodes CASSPTPASNTGELFF. The chain is built from TRBV5-1 and TRBJ2-2, with a weak D call TRBD2 (5 bases). Germline V gene data show CDR1 as SGHRS and CDR2 as YFSETQ. The CDR3 is made up of 16 amino acids. Trimming removed 4 bases from V and 5 bases from J, with 18 bases in between.

This chain connects TRBV28 to TRBJ2-1; TRBD2 is a possible D gene (6 bases). Germline-derived CDR1 and CDR2 are MDHEN and SYDVKM. The CDR3 extends over 14 amino acids. Trimming cost V 2 bases and J 9 bases, with 14 bases left between them. In DNA, the CDR3 is TGTGCCAGCAGTTTAAGTGCGGGATGGGGTGAGCAGTTCTTC. It encodes CASSLSAGWGEQFF.

In this sample, this clone turned up many times. The rearrangement joins TRBV6-5 to TRBJ2-3; unclear D gene. There are 14 residues in the CDR3. The germline gives CDR1 MNHEY, CDR2 SVGAGI. With 0 bases removed from V and 5 bases from J, the gap between germline ends came to 9 bases. CDR3 nucleotide sequence: TGTGCCAGCAGTTACTCGAGGCCGGAAGATACGCAGTATTTT. Translated: CASSYSRPEDTQYF.

The chain has TRBV15 and TRBJ2-5; maybe TRBD2 (6 bases). Germline assignment: CDR1 LNHNV and CDR2 YYDKDF (reference sequence). This CDR3 comprises 18 residues. The ends were cut back, 0 bases at V and 2 bases at J, with 19 bases in the middle. The CDR3 spells CATSRDLGGTHLQETQYF. The CDR3 coding sequence is TGTGCCACCAGCAGAGATTTAGGTGGGACTCACCTACAAGAGACCCAGTACTTC.

This clone was counted a few times. The rearrangement links TRBV12-1 to TRBJ1-1; the table's D call of TRBD1 was not tested on the DNA. TRBV12-1 is designated a pseudogene. This CDR3 contains 13 residues. The CDR3 DNA reads as TGTGCCAGCAACGACAGAAAGAACACTGAAGCTTTCTTT. The encoded protein is CASNDRKNTEAFF.

The chain is built from TRBV29-1 and TRBJ1-2; TRBD1 might be the D (6 bases). The CDR3 is 14 residues long. Trimming stripped 7 bases from V and 2 bases from J, with 17 bases between. Looked up from germline, CDR1 is SQVTM and CDR2 is ANQGSEA. The CDR3 spells CSALSPGTNYGYTF. CDR3 nucleotide sequence: TGCAGCGCCCTATCCCCCGGGACAAACTATGGCTACACCTTC.

V gene TRBV5-4 combines with J gene TRBJ2-3; perhaps TRBD2 as D (5 bases). Trimming removed 0 bases at V and 3 bases at J, with 8 bases between. CDR1 and CDR2 (germline): SGHNT, YYREEE (reference sequence). This CDR3 contains 14 residues. This CDR3 is CASSLELGTDTQYF. The CDR3 coding sequence is TGTGCCAGCAGCTTGGAACTAGGGACAGATACGCAGTATTTT. The full variable domain, rest sourced from reference TRBV5-4 and TRBJ2-3, is ETGVTQSPTHLIKTRGQQVTLRCSSQSGHNTVSWYQQALGQGPQFIFQYYREEENGRGNFPPRFSGLQFPNYSSELNVNALELDDSALYLCASSLELGTDTQYFGPGTRLTVL.

The chain combines TRBV5-6 with TRBJ2-1, with TRBD1 identical over 7 bases. After removal of 6 bases from V and 5 bases from J, the junction contained 11 bases not matched to a gene. This CDR3 contains 15 residues. The germline gives CDR1 SGHDT, CDR2 YYEEEE. This CDR3 reads CASTPLTGYHNEQFF. CDR3 coding DNA: TGTGCCAGCACCCCCCTGACAGGGTATCACAATGAGCAGTTCTTC.

The rearrangement joins TRBV7-2 to TRBJ2-1; TRBD2 matches 7 bases. The CDR3 length is 16 residues. Germline CDR1 reads SGHTA; CDR2 reads FQGNSA. Trimming took 6 bases from V and 0 from J; bases not matched to a gene: 8. CDR3 sequence: CASSRSSGISYNEQFF. CDR3 nucleotide sequence: TGTGCCAGCAGTCGAAGCAGCGGGATCTCCTACAATGAGCAGTTCTTC.

This clone was detected once. The J gene is TRBJ1-2, the V gene TRBV14; no definite D call. Germline V gene data show CDR1 as SGHDN and CDR2 as FVKESK. V dropped 1 base and J dropped 4 bases, with 7 bases sitting between them. The CDR3 runs 13 residues. The chain's CDR3 is CASSQGSGYGYTF. CDR3 nucleotides: TGTGCCAGCAGCCAAGGATCCGGCTATGGCTACACCTTC.

The DNA for the CDR3 is TGCGCCAGCAGCGTACTAGCGGGAGGGGACAATGAGCAGTTCTTC. Its protein is CASSVLAGGDNEQFF. The rearrangement links TRBV5-1 to TRBJ2-1; the match to TRBD2 covers 13 bases. The CDR3 totals 15 residues. With V trimmed by 4 bases and J by 5 bases, 3 bases remained unmatched. Germline loops: CDR1 SGHRS, CDR2 YFSETQ. Full variable domain (missing parts from reference TRBV5-1 and TRBJ2-1): KAGVTQTPRYLIKTRGQQVTLSCSPISGHRSVSWYQQTPGQGLQFLFEYFSETQRNKGNFPGRFSGRQFSNSRSEMNVSTLELGDSALYLCASSVLAGGDNEQFFGPGTRLTVL.

The sample holds many counts of this clone. V usage is TRBV5-6 and J usage is TRBJ2-3; D may match TRBD1 or TRBD2 (5 bases each). The CDR3 extends over 13 amino acids. Per the germline V gene, CDR1 is SGHDT and CDR2 is YYEEEE. Trimming pared 4 bases from V and 1 base from J, leaving 7 bases between. The CDR3, as DNA: TGTGCCAGCAGCCGGGACCGCACAGATACGCAGTATTTT. This translates into CASSRDRTDTQYF.

The chain carries TRBV7-3 and TRBJ2-3; 8 nucleotides match TRBD1. Germline loops: CDR1 SGHTA, CDR2 FQGTGA. V lost 8 bases, J lost 6 bases, and 1 base stayed unmatched. The CDR3 totals 11 residues. CDR3 in amino acids: CASQGADTQYF. In nucleotides, the CDR3 is TGTGCCAGCCAGGGGGCGGATACGCAGTATTTT.

The rearrangement uses TRBV7-9 and TRBJ1-2, with 7 bases matching TRBD1. The CDR3 totals 14 residues. In germline, CDR1 is SEHNR, CDR2 FQNEAQ (reference sequence). V shed 5 bases and J 1 base; nucleotides not matched to a gene: 4. The CDR3 DNA sequence: TGTGCCAGCAGCCTCGGGACAGTTAACTATGGCTACACCTTC. As protein: CASSLGTVNYGYTF.